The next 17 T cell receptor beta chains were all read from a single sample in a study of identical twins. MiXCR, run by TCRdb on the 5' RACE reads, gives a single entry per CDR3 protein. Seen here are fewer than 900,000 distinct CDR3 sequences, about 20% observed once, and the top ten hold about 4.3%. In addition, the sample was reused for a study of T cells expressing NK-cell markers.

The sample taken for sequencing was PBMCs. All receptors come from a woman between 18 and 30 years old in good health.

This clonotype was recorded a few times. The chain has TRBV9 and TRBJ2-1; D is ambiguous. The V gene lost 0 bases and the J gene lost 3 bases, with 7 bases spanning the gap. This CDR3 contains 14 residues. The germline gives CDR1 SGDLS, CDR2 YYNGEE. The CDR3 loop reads CASSVANRYNEQFF. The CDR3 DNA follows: TGTGCCAGCAGCGTAGCGAATCGCTACAATGAGCAGTTCTTC.

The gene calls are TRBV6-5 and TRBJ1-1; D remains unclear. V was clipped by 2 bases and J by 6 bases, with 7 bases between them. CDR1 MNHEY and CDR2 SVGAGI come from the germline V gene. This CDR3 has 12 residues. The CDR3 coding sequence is TGTGCCAGCAGTTACATGGGGTCTGAAGCTTTCTTT. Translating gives CASSYMGSEAFF.

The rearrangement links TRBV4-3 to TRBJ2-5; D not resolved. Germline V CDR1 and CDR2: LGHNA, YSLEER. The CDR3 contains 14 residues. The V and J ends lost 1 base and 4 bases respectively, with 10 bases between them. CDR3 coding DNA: TGCGCCAGCAGCCAAGGACCCGCGCCAGAGACCCAGTACTTC. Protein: CASSQGPAPETQYF.

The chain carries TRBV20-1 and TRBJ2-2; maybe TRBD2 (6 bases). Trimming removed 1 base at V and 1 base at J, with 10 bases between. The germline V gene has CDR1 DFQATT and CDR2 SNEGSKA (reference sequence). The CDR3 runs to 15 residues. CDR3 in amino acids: CSARVGSGNTGELFF. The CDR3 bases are TGCAGTGCTAGAGTCGGTAGCGGGAACACCGGGGAGCTGTTTTTT.

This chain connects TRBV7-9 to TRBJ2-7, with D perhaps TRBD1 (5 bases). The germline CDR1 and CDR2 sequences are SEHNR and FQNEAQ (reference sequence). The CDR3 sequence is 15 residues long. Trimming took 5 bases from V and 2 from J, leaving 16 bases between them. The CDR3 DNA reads TGTGCCAGCAGCCAAGTAGGGGCTAGACCCTACGAGCAGTACTTC. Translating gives CASSQVGARPYEQYF.

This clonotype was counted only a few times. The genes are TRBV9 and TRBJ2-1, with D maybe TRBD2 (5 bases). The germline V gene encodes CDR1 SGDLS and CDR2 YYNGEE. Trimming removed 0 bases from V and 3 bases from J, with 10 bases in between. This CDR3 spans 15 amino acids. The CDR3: CASSVGQADYNEQFF. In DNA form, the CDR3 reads TGTGCCAGCAGCGTAGGTCAAGCGGACTACAATGAGCAGTTCTTC.

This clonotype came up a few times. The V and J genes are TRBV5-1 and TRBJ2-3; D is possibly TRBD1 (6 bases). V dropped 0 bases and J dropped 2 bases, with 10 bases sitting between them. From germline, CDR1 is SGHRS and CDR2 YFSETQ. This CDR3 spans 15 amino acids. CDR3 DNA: TGCGCCAGCAGCTTGGAGGGGGTTCTCACAGATACGCAGTATTTT. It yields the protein CASSLEGVLTDTQYF.

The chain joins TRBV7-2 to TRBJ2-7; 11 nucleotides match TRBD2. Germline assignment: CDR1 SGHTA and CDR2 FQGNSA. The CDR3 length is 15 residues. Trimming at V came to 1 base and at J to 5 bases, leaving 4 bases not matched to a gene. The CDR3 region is CASSLVASGRNEQYF. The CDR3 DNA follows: TGTGCCAGCAGCTTAGTTGCTAGCGGGAGGAACGAGCAGTACTTC. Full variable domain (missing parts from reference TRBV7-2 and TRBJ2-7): GAGVSQSPSNKVTEKGKDVELRCDPISGHTALYWYRQSLGQGLEFLIYFQGNSAPDKSGLPSDRFSAERTGGSVSTLTIQRTQQEDSAVYLCASSLVASGRNEQYFGPGTRLTVT.

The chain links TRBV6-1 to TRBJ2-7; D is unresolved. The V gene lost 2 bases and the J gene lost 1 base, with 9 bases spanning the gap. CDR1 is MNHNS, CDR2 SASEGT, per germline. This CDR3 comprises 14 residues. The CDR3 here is CASSEKEESYEQYF. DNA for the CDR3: TGTGCCAGCAGTGAAAAAGAAGAGTCCTACGAGCAGTACTTC.

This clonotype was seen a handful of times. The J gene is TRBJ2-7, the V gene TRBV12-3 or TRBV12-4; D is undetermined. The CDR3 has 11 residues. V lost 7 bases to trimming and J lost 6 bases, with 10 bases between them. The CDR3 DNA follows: TGTGCCAGCACCGTGGGGTCCGAGCAGTACTTC. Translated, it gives CASTVGSEQYF.

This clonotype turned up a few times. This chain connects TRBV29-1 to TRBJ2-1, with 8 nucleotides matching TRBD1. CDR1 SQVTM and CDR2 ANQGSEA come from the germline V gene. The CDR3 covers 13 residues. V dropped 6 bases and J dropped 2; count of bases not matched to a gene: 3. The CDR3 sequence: CSVSTGAYNEQFF. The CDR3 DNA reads TGCAGCGTCTCGACAGGGGCCTACAATGAGCAGTTCTTC.

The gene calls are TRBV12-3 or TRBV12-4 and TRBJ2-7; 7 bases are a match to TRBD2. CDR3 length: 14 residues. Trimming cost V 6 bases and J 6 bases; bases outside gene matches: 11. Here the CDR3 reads CASRTGLPDGEQYF. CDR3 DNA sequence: TGTGCCAGCAGAACGGGACTACCGGATGGCGAGCAGTACTTC.

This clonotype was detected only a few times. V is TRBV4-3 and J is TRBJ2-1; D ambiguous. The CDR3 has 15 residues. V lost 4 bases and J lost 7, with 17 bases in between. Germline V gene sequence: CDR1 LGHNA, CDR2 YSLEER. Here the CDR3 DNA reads TGCGCCAGCAGCCTGAGGCTCGACGGTGGAAATGAGCAGTTCTTC. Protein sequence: CASSLRLDGGNEQFF.

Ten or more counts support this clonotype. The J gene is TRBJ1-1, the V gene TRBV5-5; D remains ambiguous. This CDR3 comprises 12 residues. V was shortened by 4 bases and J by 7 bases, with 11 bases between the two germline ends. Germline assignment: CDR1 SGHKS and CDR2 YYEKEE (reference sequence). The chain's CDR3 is CASSRANIEAFF. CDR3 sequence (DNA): TGTGCCAGCAGCCGAGCTAATATTGAAGCTTTCTTT.

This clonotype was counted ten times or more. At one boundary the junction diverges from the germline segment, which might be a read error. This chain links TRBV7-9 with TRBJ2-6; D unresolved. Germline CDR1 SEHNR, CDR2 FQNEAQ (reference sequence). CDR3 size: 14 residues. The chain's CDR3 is CASSPPSGANVLTF. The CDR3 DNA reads TGCGCCAGCAGCCCCCCATCTGGGGCCAACGTCCTGACTTTC. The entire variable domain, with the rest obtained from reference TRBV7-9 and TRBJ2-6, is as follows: DTGVSQNPRHKITKRGQNVTFRCDPISEHNRLYWYRQTLGQGPEFLTYFQNEAQLEKSRLLSDRFSAERPKGSFSTLEIQRTEQGDSAMYLCASSPPSGANVLTFGAGSRLTVL.

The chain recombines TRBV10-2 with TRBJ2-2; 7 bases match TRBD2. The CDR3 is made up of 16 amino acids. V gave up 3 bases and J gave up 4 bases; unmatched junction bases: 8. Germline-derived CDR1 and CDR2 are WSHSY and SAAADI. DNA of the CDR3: TGCGCCAGCAGTGATAGCGGGTTAGCCTCCACCGGGGAGCTGTTTTTT. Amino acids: CASSDSGLASTGELFF.

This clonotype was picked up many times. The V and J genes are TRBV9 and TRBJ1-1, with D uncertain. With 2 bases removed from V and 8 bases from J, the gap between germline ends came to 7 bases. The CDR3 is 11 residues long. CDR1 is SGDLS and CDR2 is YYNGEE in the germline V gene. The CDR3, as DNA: TGTGCCAGCAGCGTCACCGGGGAAGCTTTCTTT. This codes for CASSVTGEAFF. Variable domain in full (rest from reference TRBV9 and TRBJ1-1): DSGVTQTPKHLITATGQRVTLRCSPRSGDLSVYWYQQSLDQGLQFLIQYYNGEERAKGNILERFSAQQFPDLHSELNLSSLELGDSALYFCASSVTGEAFFGQGTRLTVV.